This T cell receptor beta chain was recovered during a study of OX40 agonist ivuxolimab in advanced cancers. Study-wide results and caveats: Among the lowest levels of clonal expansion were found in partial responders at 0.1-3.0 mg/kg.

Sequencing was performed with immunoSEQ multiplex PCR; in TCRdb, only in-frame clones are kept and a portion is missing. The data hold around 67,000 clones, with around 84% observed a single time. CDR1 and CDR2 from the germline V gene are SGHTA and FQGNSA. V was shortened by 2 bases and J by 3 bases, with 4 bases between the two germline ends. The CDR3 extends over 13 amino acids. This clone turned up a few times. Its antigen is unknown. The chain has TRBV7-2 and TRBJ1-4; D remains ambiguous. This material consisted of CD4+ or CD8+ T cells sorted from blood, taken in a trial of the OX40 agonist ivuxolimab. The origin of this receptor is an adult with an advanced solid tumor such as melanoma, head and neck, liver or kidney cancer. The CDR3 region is CASSLSPNEKLFF. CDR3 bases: TGTGCCAGCAGCTTATCCCCTAATGAAAAACTGTTTTTT.